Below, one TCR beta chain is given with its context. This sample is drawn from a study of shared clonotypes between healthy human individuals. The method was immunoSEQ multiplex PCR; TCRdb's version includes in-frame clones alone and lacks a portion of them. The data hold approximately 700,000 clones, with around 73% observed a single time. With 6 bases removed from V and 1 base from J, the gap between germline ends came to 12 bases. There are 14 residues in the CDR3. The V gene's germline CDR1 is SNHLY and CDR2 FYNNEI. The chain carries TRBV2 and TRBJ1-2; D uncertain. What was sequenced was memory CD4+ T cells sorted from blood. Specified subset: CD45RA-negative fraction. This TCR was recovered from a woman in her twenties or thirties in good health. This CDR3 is CASREPKVNYGYTF. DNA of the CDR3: TGTGCCAGCAGGGAGCCCAAGGTTAACTATGGCTACACCTTC.